This T cell receptor beta chain was recorded in a study of blood T cell repertoires in COVID-19. Study-level background: Some COVID-19 samples were acute and others convalescent; all came from the United States, Italy and Spain. Nucleic acid was either cDNA or gDNA, and it came from T cells, B-cell-depleted T cells, or PBMCs.

Trimming left V 4 bases short and J 4 bases short, with 11 bases between. CDR1 is SNHLY, CDR2 FYNNEI, per germline. The CDR3 extends over 15 amino acids. Seattle's enrolled individuals joined amid active infection and were then monitored longitudinally. How the authors handled the data: By means of reference gene primer amplification, nucleated cell counts were estimated. Profiled with immunoSEQ multiplex PCR; TCRdb holds only in-frame clones, not every one. V and J calls and clone size are those listed in that table; D and trimming were worked out from the DNA. Here the sample spans under 250,000 clones, approximately 85% being singletons.

The receptor comes from a woman in her sixties or seventies with COVID-19, enrolled during active disease. The gene calls are TRBV2 and TRBJ1-6, with a possible D match to TRBD1 (6 bases). The sequenced sample was peripheral blood. The CDR3 spells CASSVGQGYNSPLHF. Written as DNA, the CDR3 is TGTGCCAGCAGTGTCGGCCAGGGGTATAATTCACCCCTCCACTTT.